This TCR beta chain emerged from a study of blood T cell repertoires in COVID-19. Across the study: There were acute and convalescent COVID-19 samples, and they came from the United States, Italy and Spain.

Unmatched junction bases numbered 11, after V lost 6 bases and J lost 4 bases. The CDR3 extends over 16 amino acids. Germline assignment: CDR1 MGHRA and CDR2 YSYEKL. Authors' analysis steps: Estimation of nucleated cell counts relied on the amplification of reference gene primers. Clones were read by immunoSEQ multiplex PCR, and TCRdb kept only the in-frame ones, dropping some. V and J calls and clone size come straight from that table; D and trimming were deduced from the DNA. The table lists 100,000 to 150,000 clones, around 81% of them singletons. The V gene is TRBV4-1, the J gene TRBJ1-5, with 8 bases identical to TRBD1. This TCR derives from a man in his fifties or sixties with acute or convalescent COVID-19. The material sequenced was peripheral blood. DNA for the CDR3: TGCGCCAGCAGTCACACCTTCAGGGGGCTTAATCAGCCCCAGCATTTT. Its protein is CASSHTFRGLNQPQHF.